There are many counts of the clone carrying this TCR beta chain. Its specificity is not known. These data originate in a study of neurological immune-mediated disorders. Whole-study results and caveats: When the repertoires were grouped phylogenetically, those of 18 of the 34 multiple sclerosis patients came together in a single cluster of related CDR3 sequences, which points to a possible repertoire-level signature.

The authors produced cDNA by 5'RACE using 10-nucleotide random UMIs. One entry per CDR3 protein results from TCRdb running MiXCR on the 5' RACE reads. The sample lists tens of thousands of distinct CDR3 sequences; roughly 3.8% were seen once. Trimming removed 2 bases from V and 7 bases from J; junction bases left unmatched: 6. The V gene's germline CDR1 is SGHRS and CDR2 YFSETQ. CDR3 size: 15 residues. The clonotype comes from a man aged 60 to 69 with multiple sclerosis. Sequencing was performed on PBMCs. The chain carries TRBV5-1 and TRBJ2-1, with 10 nucleotides matching TRBD1. DNA of the CDR3: TGCGCCAGCAGCTTTACCCGGACAGGGGGGAATGAGCAGTTCTTC. As protein: CASSFTRTGGNEQFF.